The present T cell receptor beta chain was sequenced within a study of shared clonotypes between healthy human individuals. V was cut by 2 bases and J by 6 bases, with 8 bases left in between. CDR1 is MDHEN, CDR2 SYDVKM, per germline. The CDR3 is 13 residues long. Whole-study findings and limits: A reduction in generation probabilities was seen for non-shared clonotypes relative to those shared by all four donors.

Comments on this clone: Its antigen is not identified.

Only in-frame clones appear in the TCRdb table, and some are missing; sequencing was by immunoSEQ multiplex PCR. The sample carries about 100,000 clones, 60% to 75% recorded once. Every donor was a Caucasian adult from Nashville, Tennessee. The clonotype comes from a man aged 25 to 45 in good health. The V call is TRBV28, the J call TRBJ2-4, with D perhaps TRBD2 (5 bases). Sequencing was done on a sample of memory CD8+ T cells sorted from blood. This sample's subset: CD45RO+ cells pooled with CCR7-negative TemRA cells. CDR3: CASSLRAGNIQYF. CDR3 sequence (DNA): TGTGCCAGCAGTTTAAGGGCGGGAAACATTCAGTACTTC.